One and the same sample provided the 18 T cell receptor beta chains below, sequenced in a study of T cell responses to AZD1222 COVID-19 vaccine. Repertoires were generated with immunoSEQ multiplex PCR, while TCRdb's copy carries only in-frame clones and drops some. Among 180,000 or so clones listed, around 90% were seen once. The specimen was peripheral blood, collected 28 days after the second AZD1222 dose. These receptors originate from an adult who received the AZD1222 COVID-19 vaccine.

The V gene is TRBV10-3, the J gene TRBJ2-3, with 8 bases that match TRBD2. Germline loops: CDR1 ENHRY, CDR2 SYGVKD. The V segment lost 4 bases and the J segment 2 bases; nucleotides outside the gene matches: 5. CDR3 size: 15 residues. The CDR3 DNA reads TGTGCCATCAGTGGCAGCGGGGGATACACAGATACGCAGTATTTT. Protein product: CAISGSGGYTDTQYF.

The chain couples TRBV9 to TRBJ2-5; either TRBD1 or TRBD2 may fit D (5 bases each). The CDR3 is made up of 15 amino acids. V shed 1 base and J shed 1 base, with 11 bases lying between them. Germline V CDR1 and CDR2: SGDLS, YYNGEE. Here the CDR3 reads CASSVQGRGQETQYF. The CDR3 coding sequence is TGTGCCAGCAGCGTACAGGGACGGGGCCAAGAGACCCAGTACTTC.

This sequence joins TRBV6-5 and TRBJ1-2, with TRBD1 as a possible D gene (5 bases). CDR1 is MNHEY and CDR2 is SVGAGI in the germline V gene. V shed 6 bases and J shed 3 bases, with 14 bases lying between them. CDR3 size: 14 residues. DNA for the CDR3: TGTGCCAGCAGCCTGGGAGGGGAGGACTATGGCTACACCTTC. As protein: CASSLGGEDYGYTF.

This clone was seen once. The chain joins TRBV19 to TRBJ2-1; the D is unclear. Germline V lookup: CDR1 LNHDA, CDR2 SQIVND (reference sequence). With 10 bases removed from V and 4 bases from J, the gap between germline ends came to 14 bases. The CDR3 loop spans 13 amino acids. As DNA, the CDR3 is TGTGCCACCTCTCAGCCCGTTTACAATGAGCAGTTCTTC. Translated, it gives CATSQPVYNEQFF.

The V and J genes are TRBV19 and TRBJ1-4, with D hard to call. This CDR3 comprises 10 residues. The germline V gene encodes CDR1 LNHDA and CDR2 SQIVND (reference sequence). Trimming pared 9 bases from V and 8 bases from J, leaving 7 bases between. CDR3 nucleotide sequence: TGTGCCAGCGGACGGGAAAAACTGTTTTTT. Its translation is CASGREKLFF.

This clone was picked up one time. The chain combines TRBV5-4 with TRBJ2-3, with D hard to call. Germline V lookup: CDR1 SGHNT, CDR2 YYREEE (reference sequence). This CDR3 has 15 residues. With 1 base removed from V and 1 base from J, the gap between germline ends came to 10 bases. CDR3 sequence: CASSLIGSRTDTQYF. As DNA, the CDR3 is TGTGCCAGCAGCTTGATTGGGTCTCGCACAGATACGCAGTATTTT.

CDR3 protein: CASSYGASAYEQYF. The CDR3 nucleotides are TGTGCCAGCAGTTACGGGGCTAGCGCCTACGAGCAGTACTTC. This chain connects TRBV6-2 or TRBV6-3 to TRBJ2-7, with D possibly being TRBD2 (6 bases). CDR1 and CDR2 from the germline V gene are MNHEY and SVGEGT. This CDR3 comprises 14 residues. Deletions cut 2 bases from V and 2 bases from J, with 10 bases between.

The chain combines TRBV30 with TRBJ1-4; 10 bases match TRBD1. The junction had 10 bases not matched to a gene; V was cut back by 3 bases and J by 6 bases. The CDR3 has 16 amino acids. Germline-derived CDR1 and CDR2 are GTSNPN and SVGIG (reference sequence). The CDR3 spells CAWRHPGQGFHEKLFF. CDR3 DNA sequence: TGTGCCTGGAGACATCCGGGACAGGGGTTTCATGAAAAACTGTTTTTT. The entire variable domain, with the rest obtained from reference TRBV30 and TRBJ1-4, is as follows: SQTIHQWPATLVQPVGSPLSLECTVEGTSNPNLYWYRQAAGRGLQLLFYSVGIGQISSEVPQNLSASRPQDRQFILSSKKLLLSDSGFYLCAWRHPGQGFHEKLFFGSGTQLSVL.

The rearrangement links TRBV11-2 to TRBJ1-4; D is unclear. Germline loops: CDR1 SGHAT, CDR2 FQNNGV. This CDR3 has 12 amino acids. V shed 3 bases and J shed 10 bases, with 9 bases lying between them. The CDR3 coding sequence is TGTGCCAGCAGCTTGGATAGGTTAAAACTGTTTTTT. Translation gives CASSLDRLKLFF.

The CDR3 loop reads CASSVNSGGAGETQYF. CDR3 sequence (DNA): TGTGCCAGCAGTGTGAATAGCGGGGGGGCGGGAGAGACCCAGTACTTC. This sequence joins TRBV2 and TRBJ2-5; TRBD2 matches at 11 bases. With 4 bases clipped from V and 4 bases from J, the junction kept 8 bases outside the gene matches. The CDR3 runs to 16 residues. CDR1 SNHLY and CDR2 FYNNEI come from the germline V gene.

The chain employs TRBV28 and TRBJ1-2; perhaps TRBD1 as D (5 bases). The CDR3 spans 14 residues. The germline CDR1 and CDR2 sequences are MDHEN and SYDVKM. With 6 bases removed from V and 4 bases from J, the gap between germline ends came to 15 bases. The CDR3 here is CASSITQGGYGYTF. CDR3 nucleotides: TGTGCCAGCAGCATCACCCAGGGTGGCTATGGCTACACCTTC.

The V and J genes are TRBV6-6 and TRBJ1-5, with D uncertain. The V gene lost 2 bases and the J gene lost 0 bases, with 8 bases spanning the gap. The CDR3 contains 15 residues. The germline V gene encodes CDR1 MNHNY and CDR2 SVGAGI (reference sequence). The CDR3: CASSYQPDSNQPQHF. CDR3 DNA: TGTGCCAGCAGTTACCAACCTGATAGCAATCAGCCCCAGCATTTT.

The chain joins TRBV5-8 to TRBJ1-6; unclear D gene. Trimming shortened V by 1 base and J by 7 bases, and 9 bases separated the two germline ends. Per germline, CDR1 SGHTS and CDR2 YDEGEE. The CDR3 is 14 residues long. CDR3 region: CASSLHTENSPLHF. The CDR3 coding sequence is TGTGCCAGCAGCTTGCATACGGAAAATTCACCCCTCCACTTT.

This chain links TRBV6-6 with TRBJ1-1; no definite D call. This CDR3 region has 13 residues. The germline gives CDR1 MNHNY, CDR2 SVGAGI (reference sequence). Trimming cost V 11 bases and J 8 bases, with 21 bases left between them. The CDR3 sequence is CACSIPLTQEAFF. CDR3 sequence (DNA): TGTGCCTGTTCGATCCCCCTAACCCAGGAAGCTTTCTTT.

The chain couples TRBV7-9 to TRBJ1-5, with TRBD1 matching 7 bases. V trimming: 7 bases; J trimming: 4 bases; junction bases outside the gene matches: 7. Germline CDR1 reads SEHNR; CDR2 reads FQNEAQ (reference sequence). This CDR3 region has 14 residues. The CDR3 is CASTGTDLNQPQHF. CDR3 coding DNA: TGTGCCAGCACCGGGACAGACCTAAATCAGCCCCAGCATTTT.

This clone has a single count. The chain joins TRBV19 to TRBJ2-3, with 10 bases that match TRBD2. Germline CDR1 and CDR2: LNHDA and SQIVND (reference sequence). This CDR3 is 14 amino acids long. V lost 5 bases and J lost 4; bases outside the gene matches: 3. The CDR3 DNA follows: TGTGCCAGTAGTTTAGCGGGAGGACCAGATACGCAGTATTTT. It codes for CASSLAGGPDTQYF.

The chain uses TRBV30 and TRBJ1-6; D possibly corresponds to TRBD1 (5 bases). In germline, CDR1 is GTSNPN, CDR2 SVGIG (reference sequence). V lost 1 base and J lost 11, with 9 bases in between. This CDR3 has 12 amino acids. As DNA, the CDR3 is TGTGCCTGGAGTGCCACAGGTCCACCCCTCCACTTT. Its protein product is CAWSATGPPLHF.

The J gene is TRBJ1-3, the V gene TRBV9, with no clear D. V lost 0 bases and J lost 0, with 10 bases in between. Germline lookup yields CDR1 SGDLS and CDR2 YYNGEE. This CDR3 is 16 amino acids long. The CDR3 region has the DNA TGTGCCAGCAGCGTAGGGGAGGCCTACTCTGGAAACACCATATATTTT. Its protein product is CASSVGEAYSGNTIYF.